This T cell receptor (beta chain) was retrieved from a study of T cell repertoires in cytomegalovirus infection (dated by TCRdb to 2018 to 2020). For the wider study: Because public TCR beta signatures pointed to carriage of CMV infection together with the matching HLA type, the HLA type of each donor mattered for the analysis.

Sequencer: Illumina HiSeq 1500. Through fastp at Q25 and MiXCR, TCRdb rebuilt clones from the public reads, retaining in-frame beta chains. Rows merge per CDR3 protein into single entries with the most common DNA and genes. This sample gives 200,000 to 300,000 distinct CDR3 sequences in total; 9% to 15% of them show up just once. The ten biggest clones cover under 2% of the sample. Remarks on this clonotype: Its target antigen remains unknown. This clone may be a read error of a much larger clone one base away.

Here is what the overall study found, with its caveats: Cumulative frequency of public TCR beta family members discriminated carriers of CMV infection plus the relevant HLA type in this cohort and an independent approximately 360-donor cohort. The ex vivo response was dominated by HLA-C-restricted CMV-specific TCR beta clonotypes, and the single most frequent clonotype in two of eight donors was supplied by these HLA-C-restricted clonotypes.

Looking up the germline V gene yields CDR1 SGHNT and CDR2 YENEEA. The cysteine opens and the phenylalanine closes a CDR3 of 12 amino acids. The CDR3 DNA has 36 bases and is translated from base 1. The specimen sequenced was PBMCs. The sequence is built from TRBV11-3 and TRBJ2-5; the D gene assignment is ambiguous. The source of this sequence is a human donor in good health (CMV status not recorded). Some clones in this sample may be carry-over from other donors' samples. The DNA is as follows: TGTCCCAGCAGCCCATCGAAAGAGACCCAGTACTTC. The resulting protein is CPSSPSKETQYF. Beyond the CDR3, the reference TRBV11-3 and TRBJ2-5 genes provide the residues; the full variable domain reads: EAGVVQSPRYKIIEKKQPVAFWCNPISGHNTLYWYLQNLGQGPELLIRYENEEAVDDSQLPKDRFSAERLKGVDSTLKIQPAELGDSAVYLCPSSPSKETQYFGPGTRLLVL.